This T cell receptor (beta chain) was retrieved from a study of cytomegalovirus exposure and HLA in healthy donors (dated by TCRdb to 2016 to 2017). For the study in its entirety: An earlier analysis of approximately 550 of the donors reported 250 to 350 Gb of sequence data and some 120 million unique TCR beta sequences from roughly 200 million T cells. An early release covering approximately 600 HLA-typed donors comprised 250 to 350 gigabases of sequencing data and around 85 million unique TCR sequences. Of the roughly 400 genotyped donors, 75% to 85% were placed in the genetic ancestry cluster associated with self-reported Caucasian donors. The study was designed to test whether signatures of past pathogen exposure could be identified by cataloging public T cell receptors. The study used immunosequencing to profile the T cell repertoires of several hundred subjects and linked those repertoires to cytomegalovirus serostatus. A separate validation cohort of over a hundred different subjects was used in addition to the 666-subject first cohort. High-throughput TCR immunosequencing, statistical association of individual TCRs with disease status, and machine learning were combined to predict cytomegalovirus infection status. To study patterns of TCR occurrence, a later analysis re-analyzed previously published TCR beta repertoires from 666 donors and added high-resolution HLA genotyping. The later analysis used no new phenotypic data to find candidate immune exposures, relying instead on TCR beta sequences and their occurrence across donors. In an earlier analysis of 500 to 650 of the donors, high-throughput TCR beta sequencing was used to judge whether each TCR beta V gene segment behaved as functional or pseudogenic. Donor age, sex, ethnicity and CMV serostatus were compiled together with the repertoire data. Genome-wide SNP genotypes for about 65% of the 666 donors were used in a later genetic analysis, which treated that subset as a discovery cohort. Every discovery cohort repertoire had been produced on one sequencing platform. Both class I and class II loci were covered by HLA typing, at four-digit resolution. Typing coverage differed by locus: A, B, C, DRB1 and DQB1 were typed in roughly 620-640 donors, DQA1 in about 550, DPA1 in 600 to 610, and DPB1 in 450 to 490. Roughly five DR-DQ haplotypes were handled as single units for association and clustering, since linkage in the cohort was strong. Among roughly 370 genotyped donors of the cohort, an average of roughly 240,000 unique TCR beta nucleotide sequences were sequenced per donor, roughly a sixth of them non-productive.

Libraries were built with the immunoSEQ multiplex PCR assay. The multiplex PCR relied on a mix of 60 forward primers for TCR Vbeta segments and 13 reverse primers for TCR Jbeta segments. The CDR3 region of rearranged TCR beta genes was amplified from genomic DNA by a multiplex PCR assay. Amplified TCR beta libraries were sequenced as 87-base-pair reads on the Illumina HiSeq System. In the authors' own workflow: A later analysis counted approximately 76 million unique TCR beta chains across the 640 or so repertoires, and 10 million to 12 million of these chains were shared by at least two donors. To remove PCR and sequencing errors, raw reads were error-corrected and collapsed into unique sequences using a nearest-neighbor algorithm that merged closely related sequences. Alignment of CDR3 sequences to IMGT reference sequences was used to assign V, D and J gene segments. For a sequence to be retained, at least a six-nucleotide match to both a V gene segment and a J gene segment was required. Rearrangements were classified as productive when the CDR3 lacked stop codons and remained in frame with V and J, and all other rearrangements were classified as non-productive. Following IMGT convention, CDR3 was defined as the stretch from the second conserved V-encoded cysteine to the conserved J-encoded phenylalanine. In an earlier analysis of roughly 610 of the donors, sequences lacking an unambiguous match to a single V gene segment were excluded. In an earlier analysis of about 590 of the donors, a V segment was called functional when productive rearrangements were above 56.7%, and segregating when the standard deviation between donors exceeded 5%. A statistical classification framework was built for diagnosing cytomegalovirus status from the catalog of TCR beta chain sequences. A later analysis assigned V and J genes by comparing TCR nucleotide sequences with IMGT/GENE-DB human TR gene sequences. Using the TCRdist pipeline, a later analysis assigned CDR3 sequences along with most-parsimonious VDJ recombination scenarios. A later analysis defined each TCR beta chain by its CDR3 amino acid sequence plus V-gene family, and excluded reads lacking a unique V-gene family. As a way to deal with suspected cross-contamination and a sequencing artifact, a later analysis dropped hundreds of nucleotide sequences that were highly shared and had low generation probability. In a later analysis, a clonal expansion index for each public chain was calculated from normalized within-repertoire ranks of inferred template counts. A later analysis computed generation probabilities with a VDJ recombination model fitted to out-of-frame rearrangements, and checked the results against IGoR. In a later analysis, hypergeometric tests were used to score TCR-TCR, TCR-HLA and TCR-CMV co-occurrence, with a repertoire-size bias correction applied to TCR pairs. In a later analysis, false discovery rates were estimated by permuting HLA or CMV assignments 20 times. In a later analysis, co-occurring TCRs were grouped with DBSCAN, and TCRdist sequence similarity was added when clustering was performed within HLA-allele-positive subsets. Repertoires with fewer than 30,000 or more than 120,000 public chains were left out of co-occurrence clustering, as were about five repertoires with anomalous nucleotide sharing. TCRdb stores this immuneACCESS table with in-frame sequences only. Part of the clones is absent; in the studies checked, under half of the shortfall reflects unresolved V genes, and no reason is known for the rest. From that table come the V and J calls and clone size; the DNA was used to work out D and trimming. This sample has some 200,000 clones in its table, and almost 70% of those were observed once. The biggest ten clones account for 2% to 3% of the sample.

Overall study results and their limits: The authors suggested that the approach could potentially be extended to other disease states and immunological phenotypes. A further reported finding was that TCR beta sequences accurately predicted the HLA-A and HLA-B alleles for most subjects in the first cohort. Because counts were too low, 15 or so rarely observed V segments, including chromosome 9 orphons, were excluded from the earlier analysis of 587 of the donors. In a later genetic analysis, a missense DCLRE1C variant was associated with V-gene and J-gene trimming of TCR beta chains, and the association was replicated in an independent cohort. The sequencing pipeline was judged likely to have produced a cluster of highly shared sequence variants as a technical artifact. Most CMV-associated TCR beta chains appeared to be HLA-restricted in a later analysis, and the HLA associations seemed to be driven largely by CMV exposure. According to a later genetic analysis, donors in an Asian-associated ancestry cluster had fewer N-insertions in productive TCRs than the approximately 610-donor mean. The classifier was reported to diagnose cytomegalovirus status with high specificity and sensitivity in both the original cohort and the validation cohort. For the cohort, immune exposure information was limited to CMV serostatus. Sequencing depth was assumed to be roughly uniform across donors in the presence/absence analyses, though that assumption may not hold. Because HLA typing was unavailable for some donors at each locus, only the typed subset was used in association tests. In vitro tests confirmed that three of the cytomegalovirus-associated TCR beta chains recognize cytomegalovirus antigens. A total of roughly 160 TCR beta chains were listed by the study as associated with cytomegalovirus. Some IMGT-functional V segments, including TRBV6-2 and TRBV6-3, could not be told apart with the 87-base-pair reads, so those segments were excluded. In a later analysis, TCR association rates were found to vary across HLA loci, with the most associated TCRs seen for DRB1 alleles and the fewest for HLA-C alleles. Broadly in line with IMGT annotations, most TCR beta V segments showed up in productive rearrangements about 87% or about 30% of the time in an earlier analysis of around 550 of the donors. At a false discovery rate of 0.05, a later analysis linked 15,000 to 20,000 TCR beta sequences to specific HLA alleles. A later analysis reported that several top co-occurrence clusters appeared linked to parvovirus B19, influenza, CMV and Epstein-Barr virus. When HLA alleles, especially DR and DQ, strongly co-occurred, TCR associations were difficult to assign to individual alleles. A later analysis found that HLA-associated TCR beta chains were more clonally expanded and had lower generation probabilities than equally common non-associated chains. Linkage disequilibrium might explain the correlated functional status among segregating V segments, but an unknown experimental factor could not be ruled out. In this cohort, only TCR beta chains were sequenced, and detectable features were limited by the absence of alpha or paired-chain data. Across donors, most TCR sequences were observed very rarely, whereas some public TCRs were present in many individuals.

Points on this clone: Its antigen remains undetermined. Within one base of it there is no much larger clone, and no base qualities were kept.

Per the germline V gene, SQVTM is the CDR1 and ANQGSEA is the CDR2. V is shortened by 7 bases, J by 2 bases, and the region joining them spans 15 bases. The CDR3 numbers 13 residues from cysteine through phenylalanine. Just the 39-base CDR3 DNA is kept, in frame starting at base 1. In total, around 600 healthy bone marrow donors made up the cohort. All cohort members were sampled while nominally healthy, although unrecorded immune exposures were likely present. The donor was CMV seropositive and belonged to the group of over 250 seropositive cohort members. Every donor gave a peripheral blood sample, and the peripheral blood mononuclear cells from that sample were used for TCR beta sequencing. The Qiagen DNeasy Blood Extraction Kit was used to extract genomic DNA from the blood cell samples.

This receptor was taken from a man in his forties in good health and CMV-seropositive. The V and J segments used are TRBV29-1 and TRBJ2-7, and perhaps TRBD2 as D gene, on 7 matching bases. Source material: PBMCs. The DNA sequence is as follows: TGCAGCGCCCAAGGGGGGGTTACCTACGAGCAGTACTTC. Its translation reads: CSAQGGVTYEQYF.